The 32 T cell receptor beta chains below all came from one sample that was sequenced in a study of OX40 agonist ivuxolimab in advanced cancers. Only in-frame clones appear in the TCRdb table, and some are missing; sequencing was by immunoSEQ multiplex PCR. The sample has tens of thousands of clones; roughly 91% are singletons. Sample: CD4+ or CD8+ T cells sorted from blood, taken in a trial of the OX40 agonist ivuxolimab. Receptors originate from an adult with an advanced solid tumor such as melanoma, head and neck, liver or kidney cancer.

The V call is TRBV5-6, the J call TRBJ2-3; D uncertain. Germline loops: CDR1 SGHDT, CDR2 YYEEEE. The CDR3 has 12 residues. V was shortened by 3 bases and J by 7 bases, with 9 bases between the two germline ends. The CDR3 DNA reads TGTGCCAGCAGCTCACTAACGAATACGCAGTATTTT. Residues: CASSSLTNTQYF.

The chain uses TRBV25-1 and TRBJ2-1, with D possibly matching TRBD2 (6 bases). Germline values: CDR1 MGHDK, CDR2 SYGVNS. The V and J ends lost 7 bases and 9 bases respectively, with 19 bases between them. The length of the CDR3 is 14 residues. CDR3: CASTDWLRGGEQFF. The CDR3 DNA reads as TGTGCCAGCACCGATTGGCTTAGGGGAGGTGAGCAGTTCTTC.

This chain uses TRBV10-2 with TRBJ2-2; weak D call: TRBD1 (5 bases). The length of the CDR3 is 15 residues. With 9 bases removed from V and 6 bases from J, the gap between germline ends came to 20 bases. The germline gives CDR1 WSHSY, CDR2 SAAADI. The CDR3 here is CASKEFRGMAGELFF. CDR3 in DNA: TGCGCCAGTAAAGAGTTTAGGGGTATGGCCGGGGAGCTGTTTTTT.

This sequence joins TRBV9 and TRBJ2-3, with 7 bases identical to TRBD2. Trimming took 0 bases from V and 4 from J; bases not matched to a gene: 5. The V gene's germline CDR1 is SGDLS and CDR2 YYNGEE. There are 15 residues in the CDR3. The CDR3 sequence: CASSVGGSVSDTQYF. The CDR3 DNA is TGTGCCAGCAGCGTAGGCGGGAGTGTATCAGATACGCAGTATTTT.

The chain links TRBV5-1 to TRBJ1-4; 10 bases match TRBD1. The junction had 4 bases not matched to a gene; V was cut back by 4 bases and J by 1 base. CDR3 length: 16 residues. Germline CDR1 SGHRS, CDR2 YFSETQ. In DNA, the CDR3 is TGCGCCAGCAGCCTAGGACAGGGGGGAACTAATGAAAAACTGTTTTTT. Protein product: CASSLGQGGTNEKLFF.

This clone was counted a few times. The chain recombines TRBV9 with TRBJ1-1; 8 nucleotides match TRBD1. V lost 4 bases and J lost 5; bases outside the gene matches: 7. The CDR3 has 14 amino acids. From germline, CDR1 is SGDLS and CDR2 YYNGEE. The CDR3 region is CASSPIDRGTEAFF. The CDR3, as DNA: TGTGCCAGCAGCCCCATAGACAGGGGTACTGAAGCTTTCTTT.

The chain carries TRBV15 and TRBJ1-5; 8 bases line up with TRBD1. In germline, CDR1 is LNHNV, CDR2 YYDKDF (reference sequence). After removal of 3 bases from V and 3 bases from J, the junction contained 7 bases not matched to a gene. The CDR3 runs to 16 residues. CDR3 in DNA: TGTGCCACCAGCAGCCGGACAGGGTGGGACAATCAGCCCCAGCATTTT. Translating it yields CATSSRTGWDNQPQHF.

V is TRBV10-3 and J is TRBJ1-3; D unresolved. Germline V gene lookup returns CDR1 ENHRY and CDR2 SYGVKD. V was trimmed by 3 bases and J by 8 bases, leaving 11 bases between them. CDR3 length: 13 residues. Here the CDR3 DNA reads TGTGCCATCAGTGAAGGTGGGCCGGACACCATATATTTT. As protein: CAISEGGPDTIYF.

This chain links TRBV7-9 with TRBJ2-7; 13 nucleotides agree with TRBD2. The germline V gene has CDR1 SEHNR and CDR2 FQNEAQ (reference sequence). V dropped 5 bases and J dropped 3; count of bases not matched to a gene: 4. The CDR3 runs 15 residues. As DNA, the CDR3 is TGTGCCAGCAGCATACTAGCGGGGGGGCACTACGAGCAGTACTTC. It yields the protein CASSILAGGHYEQYF.

The chain couples TRBV5-8 to TRBJ2-7; D not resolved. Looked up from germline, CDR1 is SGHTS and CDR2 is YDEGEE. Trimming removed 0 bases from V and 0 bases from J, with 19 bases in between. This CDR3 region has 18 residues. CDR3 region: CASSLGPRTRGRSYEQYF. As DNA, the CDR3 is TGTGCCAGCAGCTTGGGCCCTCGGACCCGCGGTCGCTCCTACGAGCAGTACTTC.

The chain has TRBV19 and TRBJ1-2; D unclear. There are 15 residues in the CDR3. Per germline, CDR1 LNHDA and CDR2 SQIVND (reference sequence). V dropped 4 bases and J dropped 0 bases, with 12 bases sitting between them. The chain's CDR3 is CASSTIRPTNYGYTF. The DNA for the CDR3 is TGTGCCAGTAGTACCATCAGGCCAACTAACTATGGCTACACCTTC.

The V gene is TRBV7-9, the J gene TRBJ1-1; TRBD1 matches at 8 bases. Germline V CDR1 and CDR2: SEHNR, FQNEAQ (reference sequence). The CDR3 is 16 amino acids. Trimming cost V 5 bases and J 0 bases; bases outside gene matches: 8. The CDR3 DNA sequence: TGTGCCAGCAGCCAGGAGACAGGGGCGTTGAACACTGAAGCTTTCTTT. As protein: CASSQETGALNTEAFF.

The CDR3 spells CASSLTHLGNTEAFF. CDR3 coding DNA: TGCGCCAGCAGCTTGACACACCTGGGGAACACTGAAGCTTTCTTT. The chain has TRBV5-1 and TRBJ1-1, with D uncertain. V shed 1 base and J shed 1 base, with 11 bases lying between them. The CDR3 sequence is 15 residues long. Germline-derived CDR1 and CDR2 are SGHRS and YFSETQ.

The chain carries TRBV6-6 and TRBJ2-1; unclear D gene. Looked up from germline, CDR1 is MNHNY and CDR2 is SVGAGI (reference sequence). The CDR3 is 15 residues long. The ends were cut back, 0 bases at V and 5 bases at J, with 11 bases in the middle. The CDR3 here is CASSYSMYGDNEQFF. CDR3 in DNA: TGTGCCAGCAGTTACTCGATGTACGGAGACAATGAGCAGTTCTTC.

This clone was seen more than once but under ten times. This chain uses TRBV6-9 with TRBJ1-2; 8 bases agree with TRBD1. V shed 5 bases, J shed 4 bases, and the junction held 9 bases outside the gene matches. Germline V lookup: CDR1 MNHGY, CDR2 SVAAGI. The CDR3 spans 15 residues. Here the CDR3 reads CASSPSTGVAYGYTF. CDR3 DNA: TGTGCCAGCAGTCCATCGACAGGGGTGGCCTATGGCTACACCTTC.

V gene TRBV7-2 combines with J gene TRBJ2-7, with unresolved D. The germline V and J ends were trimmed by 0 bases and 1 base, with 13 bases remaining between them. Per germline, CDR1 SGHTA and CDR2 FQGNSA. The CDR3 is made up of 16 amino acids. In DNA form, the CDR3 reads TGTGCCAGCAGCTTAGCGGCCGGTAGCCCGTCCTACGAGCAGTACTTC. This translates into CASSLAAGSPSYEQYF.

The V gene is TRBV9, the J gene TRBJ1-5; D is unclear. Trimming cost V 2 bases and J 2 bases, with 11 bases left between them. CDR1 SGDLS and CDR2 YYNGEE come from the germline V gene. CDR3 length: 15 amino acids. The DNA for the CDR3 is TGTGCCAGCAGCGTCCGTCAGCCTGGCAATCAGCCCCAGCATTTT. It yields the protein CASSVRQPGNQPQHF.

The V gene is TRBV5-1, the J gene TRBJ2-2; 8 bases fit TRBD1. This CDR3 contains 15 residues. V shed 3 bases, J shed 0 bases, and the junction held 1 base outside the gene matches. Germline CDR1 reads SGHRS; CDR2 reads YFSETQ. CDR3 in DNA: TGCGCCAGCAGCTCGGACAGGGCGAACACCGGGGAGCTGTTTTTT. Its translation: CASSSDRANTGELFF.

V gene TRBV28 combines with J gene TRBJ1-5; the match to TRBD1 covers 8 bases. V was clipped by 2 bases and J by 7 bases; unmatched bases: 4. The CDR3 is 14 amino acids. Germline V gives CDR1 MDHEN, CDR2 SYDVKM. CDR3 in DNA: TGTGCCAGCAGTTTAGACAGGGGATACCAGCCCCAGCATTTT. Its translation is CASSLDRGYQPQHF. The full variable domain, in which reference TRBV28 and TRBJ1-5 provide the parts outside the CDR3, is DVKVTQSSRYLVKRTGEKVFLECVQDMDHENMFWYRQDPGLGLRLIYFSYDVKMKEKGDIPEGYSVSREKKERFSLILESASTNQTSMYLCASSLDRGYQPQHFGDGTRLSIL.

The chain couples TRBV27 to TRBJ2-1; 7 bases are a match to TRBD2. The CDR3 extends over 19 amino acids. Unmatched junction bases numbered 22, after V lost 7 bases and J lost 4 bases. Per germline, CDR1 MNHEY and CDR2 SMNVEV (reference sequence). The CDR3: CASKSLRGQRGSTYNEQFF. DNA for the CDR3: TGTGCCAGCAAGTCCCTCCGAGGCCAACGCGGGAGCACGTACAATGAGCAGTTCTTC.

This sequence joins TRBV21-1 and TRBJ1-3. TRBV21-1 is designated a pseudogene. There are 16 residues in the CDR3. For the CDR3, the DNA is TGTGCCAGCAGCAAATTAAAACTTAACTCTGGAAACACCATATATTTT. It yields the protein CASSKLKLNSGNTIYF.

The chain combines TRBV6-5 with TRBJ2-1; D perhaps matches TRBD1 (5 bases). Germline V CDR1 and CDR2: MNHEY, SVGAGI. The germline V and J ends were trimmed by 0 bases and 7 bases, with 10 bases remaining between them. This CDR3 region has 14 residues. The CDR3 sequence: CASSYSIGANEQFF. DNA of the CDR3: TGTGCCAGCAGTTACTCAATAGGGGCAAATGAGCAGTTCTTC.

For this clone: This is likely a read error, given that the CDR3 carries no conserved phenylalanine or tryptophan at its end. Because the CDR3's place on the DNA is in doubt, the DNA is left out and the CDR3 is given as listed by TCRdb. The gene calls are TRBV14 and TRBJ2-7; TRBD2 was called by the table and not checked on the DNA. Germline CDR1 SGHDN, CDR2 FVKESK. The CDR3 length is 12 residues, termini included. The CDR3 protein is CASSQDGASEVI.

J is TRBJ1-2 and V is TRBV9; D is possibly TRBD1 (6 bases). Trimming took off 2 bases at V and 1 base at J, with 15 bases between the two ends. Germline-derived CDR1 and CDR2 are SGDLS and YYNGEE. The CDR3 extends over 16 amino acids. In DNA form, the CDR3 reads TGTGCCAGCAGCGTGACGGCCGGGACAAGTAACTATGGCTACACCTTC. It encodes CASSVTAGTSNYGYTF.

The chain carries TRBV4-3 and TRBJ1-6, with unresolved D. Germline assignment: CDR1 LGHNA and CDR2 YSLEER. V shed 2 bases and J shed 8 bases, with 7 bases lying between them. CDR3 size: 13 residues. DNA of the CDR3: TGCGCCAGCAGCCAAACTAGGTATTCACCCCTCCACTTT. It translates to CASSQTRYSPLHF.

The chain carries TRBV10-2 and TRBJ2-3, with D perhaps matching TRBD1 (7 bases). CDR1 is WSHSY, CDR2 SAAADI, per germline. The CDR3 totals 15 residues. V gave up 7 bases and J gave up 2 bases, with 16 bases separating them. The CDR3 DNA reads as TGCGCCAGCACAGGGGGGCTGAAAAACACAGATACGCAGTATTTT. It translates to CASTGGLKNTDTQYF.

The chain employs TRBV7-2 and TRBJ2-7, with D maybe TRBD1 (6 bases). V shed 3 bases and J shed 0 bases, with 12 bases lying between them. The CDR3 spans 15 residues. Germline V gene lookup returns CDR1 SGHTA and CDR2 FQGNSA. CDR3 coding DNA: TGTGCCAGCAGCTTGGGGGCAGGGGCCTCCTACGAGCAGTACTTC. Its protein is CASSLGAGASYEQYF.

The chain uses TRBV4-1 and TRBJ1-1; a possible D gene is TRBD1 (5 bases). The CDR3 contains 14 residues. Per germline, CDR1 MGHRA and CDR2 YSYEKL. V lost 4 bases to trimming and J lost 4 bases, with 13 bases between them. CDR3 loop: CASSPTGGTTEAFF. The DNA of the CDR3 is TGCGCCAGCAGCCCCACCGGGGGGACCACTGAAGCTTTCTTT.

The rearrangement links TRBV2 to TRBJ2-7, with TRBD2 matching over 7 bases. The CDR3 contains 15 residues. V dropped 2 bases and J dropped 3; count of bases not matched to a gene: 7. Germline V gives CDR1 SNHLY, CDR2 FYNNEI. For the CDR3, the DNA is TGTGCCAGCAGTGAACCCGGGACGGGGGGCTACGAGCAGTACTTC. Translation: CASSEPGTGGYEQYF. Full variable domain (missing parts from reference TRBV2 and TRBJ2-7): EPEVTQTPSHQVTQMGQEVILRCVPISNHLYFYWYRQILGQKVEFLVSFYNNEISEKSEIFDDQFSVERPDGSNFTLKIRSTKLEDSAMYFCASSEPGTGGYEQYFGPGTRLTVT.

CDR3 region: CASSELRTGGNQPQHF. The DNA of the CDR3 is TGTGCCAGCAGTGAACTCAGGACAGGGGGGAATCAGCCCCAGCATTTT. The chain has TRBV6-1 and TRBJ1-5, with 10 bases fitting TRBD1. V lost 2 bases to trimming and J lost 4 bases; unmatched junction nucleotides: 5. The germline CDR1 and CDR2 sequences are MNHNS and SASEGT. The CDR3 is 16 amino acids.

The chain joins TRBV28 to TRBJ2-1, with 13 nucleotides matching TRBD2. Trimming took 10 bases from V and 9 from J; bases not matched to a gene: 9. CDR1 is MDHEN and CDR2 is SYDVKM in the germline V gene. The CDR3 loop spans 14 amino acids. The CDR3 is CATQGTSGIFEQFF. In DNA form, the CDR3 reads TGTGCCACCCAAGGGACTAGCGGGATTTTTGAGCAGTTCTTC.

The J gene is TRBJ1-5, the V gene TRBV6-6; D gene uncertain. This CDR3 contains 13 residues. In germline, CDR1 is MNHNY, CDR2 SVGAGI (reference sequence). With 2 bases removed from V and 4 bases from J, the gap between germline ends came to 6 bases. CDR3 sequence (DNA): TGTGCCAGCAGTTACCAAGGGAATCAGCCCCAGCATTTT. It codes for CASSYQGNQPQHF.